The entry below gives a single TCR beta chain sequence along with its context. These data belong to a study of blood T cell repertoires in COVID-19. Study-wide context: The United States, Italy and Spain supplied acute and convalescent COVID-19 samples. Nucleic acid was either cDNA or gDNA, and it came from T cells, B-cell-depleted T cells, or PBMCs.

The CDR3 spans 11 residues. V lost 9 bases, J lost 3 bases, and 5 bases lay in between. CDR1 and CDR2 from the germline V gene are LNHDA and SQIVND (reference sequence). Authors' data handling: Estimates of nucleated cell counts were drawn from the amplification of reference gene primers. Only in-frame clones appear in the TCRdb table, and some are missing; sequencing was by immunoSEQ multiplex PCR. V and J calls and clone size are as listed in that table; D and trimming were resolved from the DNA. The table lists about 89,000 clones, around 90% of them singletons, with more than 14% in the top ten. The origin of this receptor is a male donor with acute or convalescent COVID-19. What was sequenced was peripheral blood. The chain employs TRBV19 and TRBJ1-4, with no clear D. The CDR3 is CASAANEKLFF. For the CDR3, the DNA is TGTGCCAGCGCGGCTAATGAAAAACTGTTTTTT.